The 30 T cell receptor beta chains listed next were all sequenced from one sample in a study of T cells in Graves' hyperthyroidism and ophthalmopathy. From RNA transcripts, TCR beta CDR3 regions were amplified. HTBI primers drove first-round RT-PCR of the TCR CDR3. TCRdb recomputed calls from the multiplex PCR reads with MiXCR, one row per CDR3 protein. The sample comprises hundreds of thousands of distinct CDR3 sequences, more than 30% of which are singletons, and around 10% rests with the top ten. Sequencing input: blood. All receptors derive from a man between 18 and 35 years old with Graves' hyperthyroidism.

This clonotype has a count of ten or more. The V call is TRBV2, the J call TRBJ2-7; D remains ambiguous. This CDR3 is built from 10 residues. Trimming pared 7 bases from V and 3 bases from J, leaving 4 bases between. The germline CDR1 and CDR2 sequences are SNHLY and FYNNEI. CDR3 region: CASTLYEQYF. The DNA for the CDR3 is TGTGCCAGCACCCTCTACGAGCAGTACTTC.

Only a few counts were recorded for this clonotype. The chain employs TRBV6-5 and TRBJ2-7, with 7 bases aligning to TRBD2. V lost 5 bases and J lost 2; bases outside the gene matches: 9. In germline, CDR1 is MNHEY, CDR2 SVGAGI. The CDR3 loop spans 15 amino acids. The CDR3 nucleotides read TGTGCCAGCAGTGTCGGACTAAGCGGGGCCTACGAGCAGTACTTC. Protein sequence: CASSVGLSGAYEQYF.

A few counts support this clonotype. The V gene is TRBV5-6, the J gene TRBJ1-1; D remains ambiguous. Germline V CDR1 and CDR2: SGHDT, YYEEEE. Trimming took 2 bases from V and 6 from J, leaving 11 bases between them. The CDR3 length is 13 residues. The CDR3 nucleotides read TGTGCCAGCAGCTTTTTCTCAGGACCTGAAGCTTTCTTT. It is translated as CASSFFSGPEAFF. The full variable domain, with the rest looked up from reference TRBV5-6 and TRBJ1-1, is DAGVTQSPTHLIKTRGQQVTLRCSPKSGHDTVSWYQQALGQGPQFIFQYYEEEERQRGNFPDRFSGHQFPNYSSELNVNALLLGDSALYLCASSFFSGPEAFFGQGTRLTVV.

This clonotype occurred many times. The chain employs TRBV2 and TRBJ2-5, with a weak D call TRBD2 (7 bases). The CDR3 is 12 residues long. CDR1 SNHLY and CDR2 FYNNEI come from the germline V gene. V was cut by 7 bases and J by 5 bases, with 11 bases left in between. CDR3 bases: TGTGCCAGCACGGGGGGCTGGGAGACCCAGTACTTC. This codes for CASTGGWETQYF.

This clonotype appeared once. Given a much more abundant clone one base away, this may be a read error. This chain connects TRBV10-3 to TRBJ1-5; D is undetermined. The germline V gene encodes CDR1 ENHRY and CDR2 SYGVKD. This CDR3 spans 15 amino acids. The CDR3 DNA reads as TGTGCCATCACTCCCCGAGAAGATAGCAATCAGCTCCAGCATTTT. This encodes CAITPREDSNQLQHF.

The CDR3 region has the DNA TGTGCCAGCAGTCCCTCTCAGGGACGGACCCAGTACTTC. The encoded protein is CASSPSQGRTQYF. The chain recombines TRBV25-1 with TRBJ2-5; D may be TRBD1 or TRBD2 (5 bases each). Germline-derived CDR1 and CDR2 are MGHDK and SYGVNS. There are 13 residues in the CDR3. Trimming cost V 5 bases and J 7 bases, with 14 bases left between them. The full variable domain, completed using reference TRBV25-1 and TRBJ2-5, is EADIYQTPRYLVIGTGKKITLECSQTMGHDKMYWYQQDPGMELHLIHYSYGVNSTEKGDLSSESTVSRIRTEHFPLTLESARPSHTSQYLCASSPSQGRTQYFGPGTRLLVL.

This clonotype was detected many times. The genes are TRBV19 and TRBJ1-5, with D unresolved. Germline values: CDR1 LNHDA, CDR2 SQIVND (reference sequence). The CDR3 is 11 amino acids. Trimming took off 7 bases at V and 4 bases at J, with 5 bases between the two ends. In nucleotides, the CDR3 is TGTGCCAGTAAACGAAATCAGCCCCAGCATTTT. Translating it yields CASKRNQPQHF.

This clonotype has a handful of counts. The gene calls are TRBV12-3 or TRBV12-4 and TRBJ2-2, with D unresolved. This CDR3 spans 13 amino acids. Between the trimmed V and J ends, which lost 3 bases and 8 bases, there was a span of 10 bases. The CDR3, as DNA: TGTGCCAGCAGTTTCCACGAGCGTGGGGAGCTGTTTTTT. Translated: CASSFHERGELFF.

The chain joins TRBV19 to TRBJ1-5, with a possible D match to TRBD1 (5 bases). V dropped 5 bases and J dropped 9 bases, with 20 bases sitting between them. CDR3 length: 15 residues. From germline, CDR1 is LNHDA and CDR2 SQIVND (reference sequence). For the CDR3, the DNA is TGTGCCAGTAGTGTGGGGCGAAGGGGCCCAAGGCCCCAGCATTTT. Amino acids: CASSVGRRGPRPQHF.

The chain uses TRBV10-3 and TRBJ2-5; 8 bases are shared with TRBD2. The junction had 6 bases not matched to a gene; V was cut back by 0 bases and J by 3 bases. There are 16 residues in the CDR3. Germline V lookup: CDR1 ENHRY, CDR2 SYGVKD. The CDR3 region is CAISESPGLGKETQYF. For the CDR3, the DNA is TGTGCCATCAGTGAGTCCCCGGGACTAGGCAAAGAGACCCAGTACTTC.

At least ten counts were recorded for this clonotype. This chain links TRBV20-1 with TRBJ1-6; D is unclear. The germline V and J ends were trimmed by 3 bases and 10 bases, with 13 bases remaining between them. The CDR3 loop spans 13 amino acids. Germline V CDR1 and CDR2: DFQATT, SNEGSKA (reference sequence). CDR3: CSARHPSGSPLHF. In DNA, the CDR3 is TGCAGTGCTAGGCACCCTAGCGGGTCACCCCTCCACTTT.

This clonotype was seen many times. V gene TRBV9 combines with J gene TRBJ2-7, with D perhaps being TRBD1 or TRBD2 (5 bases each). Germline lookup yields CDR1 SGDLS and CDR2 YYNGEE. The CDR3 runs to 14 residues. Trimming removed 5 bases from V and 2 bases from J, with 14 bases in between. This CDR3 reads CASSDTGTTYEQYF. The CDR3 nucleotides read TGTGCCAGCAGTGATACCGGGACGACCTACGAGCAGTACTTC.

The chain combines TRBV9 with TRBJ2-7; D unresolved. Trimming took 3 bases from V and 6 from J, leaving 10 bases between them. The CDR3 has 12 amino acids. Germline V CDR1 and CDR2: SGDLS, YYNGEE. The CDR3 DNA reads TGTGCCAGCAGCGCCGGTATGAGCGAGCAGTACTTC. Residues: CASSAGMSEQYF.

This chain uses TRBV9 with TRBJ1-1; D might be TRBD1 (6 bases). Between the trimmed V and J ends, which lost 0 bases and 3 bases, there was a span of 15 bases. Germline V gene data show CDR1 as SGDLS and CDR2 as YYNGEE. This CDR3 contains 16 residues. In DNA form, the CDR3 reads TGTGCCAGCAGCGTAGAACAGGGTGGAGGATACACTGAAGCTTTCTTT. Its protein product is CASSVEQGGGYTEAFF.

The genes are TRBV9 and TRBJ2-5; 9 nucleotides align to TRBD1. Germline V lookup: CDR1 SGDLS, CDR2 YYNGEE. With V trimmed by 5 bases and J by 2 bases, 13 bases remained unmatched. The CDR3 length is 17 residues. The CDR3 spells CASSLMMGQGWQETQYF. The DNA of the CDR3 is TGTGCCAGCAGTTTAATGATGGGACAGGGATGGCAAGAGACCCAGTACTTC.

The chain couples TRBV19 to TRBJ2-2, with 9 bases fitting TRBD2. This CDR3 is built from 16 residues. Trimming cost V 5 bases and J 6 bases; bases outside gene matches: 10. Looked up from germline, CDR1 is LNHDA and CDR2 is SQIVND (reference sequence). The CDR3 coding sequence is TGTGCCAGTAGTGTCGTAATCAGCGGGAGGCCCGGGGAGCTGTTTTTT. It codes for CASSVVISGRPGELFF.

This clonotype was seen a single time. The V gene is TRBV12-3 or TRBV12-4, the J gene TRBJ2-2; 9 bases agree with TRBD1. J was trimmed by 5 bases and V by 4 bases; bases with no gene match: 8. The length of the CDR3 is 16 residues. CDR3 residues: CASSSDRGGMTGELFF. The CDR3 nucleotides read TGTGCCAGCAGTTCGGACAGGGGAGGGATGACCGGGGAGCTGTTTTTT.

The chain carries TRBV12-3 or TRBV12-4 and TRBJ2-2; 9 positions agree with TRBD1. The CDR3 runs 17 residues. The junction had 20 bases not matched to a gene; V was cut back by 6 bases and J by 12 bases. CDR3 protein: CASRSGRQGGEPGKLFF. Written as DNA, the CDR3 is TGTGCCAGCAGATCCGGCCGACAGGGGGGTGAACCGGGGAAGCTGTTTTTT.

CDR3 amino acids: CASSINNNQPQHF. The CDR3 coding sequence is TGTGCCAGTAGTATAAACAATAATCAGCCCCAGCATTTT. V and J are TRBV19 and TRBJ1-5; no definite D call. Trimming pared 2 bases from V and 4 bases from J, leaving 6 bases between. CDR1 and CDR2 (germline): LNHDA, SQIVND (reference sequence). This CDR3 contains 13 residues.

This clonotype was seen just once. The genes are TRBV2 and TRBJ1-1; D is unclear. The CDR3 is 13 amino acids. The germline V and J ends were trimmed by 6 bases and 4 bases, with 12 bases remaining between them. The germline gives CDR1 SNHLY, CDR2 FYNNEI. DNA of the CDR3: TGTGCCAGCAGCCAAGAGAAAGTCACTGAAGCTTTCTTT. Its protein product is CASSQEKVTEAFF.

This chain uses TRBV15 with TRBJ1-6, with 8 bases identical to TRBD1. This CDR3 is built from 14 residues. The J segment lost 7 bases and the V segment lost 3 bases, leaving 2 bases of the junction unmatched. Germline assignment: CDR1 LNHNV and CDR2 YYDKDF (reference sequence). The CDR3 here is CATSSRQGNSPLHF. The CDR3 DNA is TGTGCCACCAGCAGCCGACAGGGGAATTCACCCCTCCACTTT. Variable domain in full (rest from reference TRBV15 and TRBJ1-6): DAMVIQNPRYQVTQFGKPVTLSCSQTLNHNVMYWYQQKSSQAPKLLFHYYDKDFNNEADTPDNFQSRRPNTSFCFLDIRSPGLGDTAMYLCATSSRQGNSPLHFGNGTRLTVT.

The genes are TRBV19 and TRBJ2-7; D might be TRBD2 (6 bases). V gave up 8 bases and J gave up 4 bases, with 12 bases separating them. The CDR3 has 12 amino acids. Germline CDR1 is LNHDA and CDR2 is SQIVND (reference sequence). CDR3 nucleotides: TGTGCCAGTGAGTCGGAGGGATACGAGCAGTACTTC. Its translation: CASESEGYEQYF.

This clonotype was seen more than once but under ten times. The chain has TRBV24-1 and TRBJ2-7; 12 bases are shared with TRBD2. CDR3 size: 13 residues. V lost 11 bases, J lost 2 bases, and 3 bases stayed unmatched. Germline V gives CDR1 KGHDR, CDR2 SFDVKD. CDR3 nucleotides: TGTGCCATACTAGCGGGGGGAGCCTACGAGCAGTACTTC. Translating it yields CAILAGGAYEQYF.

This chain uses TRBV19 with TRBJ1-4; D gene uncertain. The CDR3 has 15 amino acids. V lost 7 bases and J lost 4, with 16 bases in between. From germline, CDR1 is LNHDA and CDR2 SQIVND (reference sequence). The CDR3 region has the DNA TGTGCCAGTAAGAAGGTGGAGACCATTAATGAAAAACTGTTTTTT. Its translation: CASKKVETINEKLFF. Filled out from reference TRBV19 and TRBJ1-4, the complete variable domain reads DGGITQSPKYLFRKEGQNVTLSCEQNLNHDAMYWYRQDPGQGLRLIYYSQIVNDFQKGDIAEGYSVSREKKESFPLTVTSAQKNPTAFYLCASKKVETINEKLFFGSGTQLSVL.

Only a few counts were recorded for this clonotype. The chain carries TRBV3-1 and TRBJ1-1; 8 positions match TRBD1. This CDR3 contains 12 residues. V trimming: 1 base; J trimming: 8 bases; junction bases outside the gene matches: 0. CDR1 and CDR2 from the germline V gene are LGHDT and YNNKEL (reference sequence). CDR3 bases: TGTGCCAGCAGCCAAGCAGGGGGCGAAGCTTTCTTT. Its translation is CASSQAGGEAFF.

Of note for this clonotype: One end of the junction fails to match germline, which may point to a read error. V and J are TRBV28 and TRBJ1-1, with no clear D. Germline CDR1 is MDHEN and CDR2 is SYDVKM. This CDR3 is 12 amino acids long. The CDR3 loop reads CASSAEYTKAFF. CDR3 DNA: TGTGCCAGCAGTGCTGAGTACACTAAAGCTTTCTTT. The complete variable domain, with remaining parts taken from reference TRBV28 and TRBJ1-1, reads DVKVTQSSRYLVKRTGEKVFLECVQDMDHENMFWYRQDPGLGLRLIYFSYDVKMKEKGDIPEGYSVSREKKERFSLILESASTNQTSMYLCASSAEYTKAFFGQGTRLTVV.

This clonotype was observed many times. A read error may explain this, as a much larger clone is one base away. The J gene is TRBJ1-2, the V gene TRBV7-8; D gene uncertain. V was clipped by 1 base and J by 4 bases, with 4 bases between them. The germline gives CDR1 SGHVS, CDR2 FQNEAQ. The CDR3 sequence is 12 residues long. CDR3 in amino acids: CASSLGAYGYTF. CDR3 DNA sequence: TGTGCCAGCAGCTTAGGGGCCTATGGCTACACCTTC.

In this sample, this clonotype turned up many times. V gene TRBV7-9 combines with J gene TRBJ1-1; no firm D call. This CDR3 spans 13 amino acids. CDR1 SEHNR and CDR2 FQNEAQ come from the germline V gene (reference sequence). Trimming removed 1 base at V and 1 base at J, with 4 bases between. In DNA form, the CDR3 reads TGTGCCAGCAGCTTAGTAGGGAACACTGAAGCTTTCTTT. Protein sequence: CASSLVGNTEAFF. Full variable domain (missing parts from reference TRBV7-9 and TRBJ1-1): DTGVSQNPRHKITKRGQNVTFRCDPISEHNRLYWYRQTLGQGPEFLTYFQNEAQLEKSRLLSDRFSAERPKGSFSTLEIQRTEQGDSAMYLCASSLVGNTEAFFGQGTRLTVV.

V is TRBV12-3 or TRBV12-4 and J is TRBJ1-1; no clear D gene. V was clipped by 6 bases and J by 4 bases, with 18 bases between them. CDR3 size: 15 residues. DNA of the CDR3: TGTGCCAGCAGGCCGGTTGGGGTTGGGTCCACTGAAGCTTTCTTT. Its protein product is CASRPVGVGSTEAFF.

This chain's CDR3 is CASSVTGEQYF. CDR3 nucleotides: TGTGCCAGCAGCGTTACAGGGGAGCAGTACTTC. V gene TRBV9 combines with J gene TRBJ2-7; possibly TRBD1 for D (6 bases). With 2 bases removed from V and 7 bases from J, the gap between germline ends came to 7 bases. Germline loops: CDR1 SGDLS, CDR2 YYNGEE. CDR3 length equals 11 residues.